These 5 T cell receptor beta chains originate from one sample sequenced in a study of cytomegalovirus exposure and HLA in healthy donors. With 60 Vbeta and 13 Jbeta primers, the PCR was carried out. The data were produced by immunoSEQ multiplex PCR, yet TCRdb's version contains in-frame clones alone and is incomplete. The table records about 140,000 clones, about three quarters of them present only once. Input material: PBMCs. These receptor sequences come from a man aged 35 to 55 in good health and CMV-seronegative.

Remarks on this clone: Compared with germline, one end of the junction differs, possibly owing to a read error. The CDR3 DNA sequence: TGTGCCAGCAGGTCGGGACTAGCGGGGGGGGATATACCCCAATCAATCTTC. Amino acid sequence: CASRSGLAGGDIPQSIF. The V call is TRBV7-9, the J call TRBJ2-7; 16 bases are shared with TRBD2. Germline CDR1 is SEHNR and CDR2 is FQNEAQ (reference sequence). The CDR3 length is 17 residues.

The chain couples TRBV19 to TRBJ2-7, with 10 positions matching TRBD1. Germline values: CDR1 LNHDA, CDR2 SQIVND (reference sequence). There are 16 residues in the CDR3. With V trimmed by 11 bases and J by 5 bases, 18 bases remained unmatched. The CDR3 loop is CAPHPGQGVSGHEQYF. The CDR3 DNA reads as TGTGCCCCCCACCCCGGACAGGGGGTCTCGGGCCACGAGCAGTACTTC. Filled out from reference TRBV19 and TRBJ2-7, the complete variable domain reads DGGITQSPKYLFRKEGQNVTLSCEQNLNHDAMYWYRQDPGQGLRLIYYSQIVNDFQKGDIAEGYSVSREKKESFPLTVTSAQKNPTAFYLCAPHPGQGVSGHEQYFGPGTRLTVT.

This clone was observed once. The chain uses TRBV29-1 and TRBJ2-5, with 8 nucleotides matching TRBD2. The J call is uncertain, as TRBJ2-7 better fits the DNA end. Germline V lookup: CDR1 SQVTM, CDR2 ANQGSEA. The CDR3 has 13 amino acids. For the CDR3, the DNA is TGCAGCGTCCCCGGACTAGCAGAGTACGAGCAGTACTTC. It yields the protein CSVPGLAEYEQYF.

The chain combines TRBV10-3 with TRBJ2-7; TRBD2 might be the D (6 bases). CDR1 and CDR2 (germline): ENHRY, SYGVKD. This CDR3 is built from 12 residues. The V gene lost 7 bases and the J gene lost 3 bases, with 10 bases spanning the gap. The CDR3 DNA sequence: TGTGCCATCATGGGACTGGACTACGAGCAGTACTTC. Its protein product is CAIMGLDYEQYF.

This chain joins TRBV9 and TRBJ1-4; D gene unclear. The germline V gene has CDR1 SGDLS and CDR2 YYNGEE. The CDR3 is 15 amino acids. V was clipped by 3 bases and J by 3 bases, with 12 bases between them. CDR3 in amino acids: CASSARVTANEKLFF. In DNA form, the CDR3 reads TGTGCCAGCAGCGCCCGGGTGACGGCTAATGAAAAACTGTTTTTT.